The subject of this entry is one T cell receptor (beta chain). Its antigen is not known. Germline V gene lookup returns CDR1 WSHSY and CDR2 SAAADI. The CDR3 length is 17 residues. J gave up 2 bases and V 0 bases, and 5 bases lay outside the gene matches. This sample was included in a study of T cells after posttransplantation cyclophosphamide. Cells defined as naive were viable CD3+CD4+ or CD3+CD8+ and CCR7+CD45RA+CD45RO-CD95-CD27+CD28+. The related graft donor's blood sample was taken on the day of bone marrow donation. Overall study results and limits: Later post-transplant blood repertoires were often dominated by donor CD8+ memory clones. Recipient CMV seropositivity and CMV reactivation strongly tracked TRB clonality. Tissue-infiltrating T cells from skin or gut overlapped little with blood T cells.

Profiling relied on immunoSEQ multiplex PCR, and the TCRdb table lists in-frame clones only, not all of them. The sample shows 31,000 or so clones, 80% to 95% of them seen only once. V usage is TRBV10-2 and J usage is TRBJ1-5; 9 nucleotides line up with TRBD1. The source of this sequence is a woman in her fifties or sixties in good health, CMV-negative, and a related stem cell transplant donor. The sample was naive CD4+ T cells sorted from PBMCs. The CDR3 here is CASSESVRDRGNQPQHF. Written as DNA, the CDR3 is TGCGCCAGCAGTGAGTCAGTCCGGGACAGGGGCAATCAGCCCCAGCATTTT.